These T cell receptor beta chains were read from a single sample in a study of tumor-infiltrating lymphocytes in primary liver carcinoma. A single record per CDR3 protein comes from TCRdb applying MiXCR to the multiplex PCR reads. The sample holds 100,000 or so distinct CDR3 sequences, about four fifths seen once. The sequenced material came from liver tumor tissue from sampling region 3. These receptors came from a middle-aged man with primary liver carcinoma and hepatitis B virus infection. Each CDR3 is given without its conserved first and last residue. D genes are given only for firm matches.

D,J,V,CDR3
-,TRBJ1-5,TRBV10-3,FISESTGQPQH
-,TRBJ2-6,TRBV11-2,ATQRPDSRANVLT
-,TRBJ2-3,TRBV12-3/TRBV12-4,ASSSRGTDTQY
TRBD2,TRBJ2-7,TRBV29-1,SIHSRGGREQY
-,TRBJ2-1,TRBV12-3/TRBV12-4,ASRGLGQPYNEQF
-,-,TRBV29-1,SVEGGAGITDMQH
-,TRBJ2-5,TRBV15,ATSRDFGTATSRQETQY
TRBD2,TRBJ2-3,TRBV11-2,TSSRSQGLAGERTDTQY
-,TRBJ1-2,TRBV29-1,SVGVPTGTQVANYGYT
-,TRBJ2-1,TRBV9,ASSVGEYNEQF
-,TRBJ2-3,TRBV12-3/TRBV12-4,ATSPLGDTQY
-,TRBJ2-1,TRBV6-5,PSSYAVLNEQF
TRBD1,TRBJ2-5,TRBV29-1,SVEADRGRAETQC
-,TRBJ2-2,TRBV29-1,SAGNGAGYTGELF
TRBD2,TRBJ2-7,TRBV10-2,ASTSSGTSERVNEQY
-,TRBJ1-1,TRBV11-3,ASNLGCGSEAI
-,TRBJ1-4,TRBV5-1,ACSPGATNEKPF
TRBD1,TRBJ2-1,TRBV12-3/TRBV12-4,ASCRTGGRNEQF
TRBD2,TRBJ2-1,TRBV6-1,ASSESSGSYNDPF
-,TRBJ2-5,TRBV11-1,ASSSDTETQY
-,TRBJ2-1,TRBV4-1,SSNKVEGWNEQF
-,TRBJ1-5,TRBV6-1,ASSEARERTPQH
-,TRBJ2-7,TRBV5-6,ASGLGVGPYEQY
-,TRBJ2-1,TRBV5-1,ASSLTAPGVYNERF
-,TRBJ1-1,TRBV6-1,ASSSTGYTEAF
TRBD1,TRBJ1-4,TRBV11-2,ASSVTTGFGNEKLF
-,TRBJ1-3,TRBV28,AIEFKGLGGNTMY
-,TRBJ2-1,TRBV5-6,ASSLGLGSSGYNEQF
-,TRBJ2-3,TRBV6-6,ASTAPGGTYTQY
-,TRBJ2-1,TRBV14,ASSAISGWVNNGQF
-,TRBJ1-1,TRBV12-3/TRBV12-4,ASKELLGTEAF
TRBD2,TRBJ2-3,TRBV13,ASSRRLARDTTQY
TRBD1,TRBJ2-1,TRBV29-1,SVLRTGVNGEQF
-,TRBJ1-1,TRBV12-3/TRBV12-4,ASSIGTGGTEAF
-,TRBJ2-5,TRBV21-1,ASSNSPRDRAPSCFETQY
TRBD2,TRBJ2-5,TRBV12-3/TRBV12-4,ANSLAGVETQY
-,TRBJ1-4,TRBV30,AWSGSKREKLF
TRBD1,TRBJ2-7,TRBV11-2,VNSSTGGKSYEQY
-,TRBJ1-2,TRBV4-2,ASSQGPECLGGMNYGYT
-,TRBJ2-1,TRBV5-6,ASSSLLSGSRSYNEQV
-,TRBJ2-7,TRBV11-3,GSSAGQSYEHY
-,TRBJ2-7,TRBV6-1,TSSGTYDLGQY
TRBD2,TRBJ2-1,TRBV6-2/TRBV6-3,ANSYSGREVNNEQF
-,TRBJ2-7,TRBV5-6,ASSLGAGSYEQY
TRBD2,TRBJ2-2,TRBV5-5,ASSGTRVYTGELF
-,TRBJ2-1,TRBV5-5,ASIPITGVVHTEQF
TRBD1,TRBJ1-5,TRBV6-2/TRBV6-3,ASSLTGASNQTQH
-,TRBJ2-1,TRBV12-3/TRBV12-4,ASKGTLLWEEQF
-,TRBJ2-2,TRBV29-1,SVMGNTGDLL
-,TRBJ2-5,TRBV29-1,SGEVHQQEIQY
TRBD1,TRBJ2-7,TRBV10-3,AISHNKPGQGFFEHY
TRBD1,TRBJ2-6,TRBV4-3,ASSHGTGHSGANVPT
-,TRBJ1-2,TRBV28,ASSIDRIYDYT
-,TRBJ2-5,TRBV6-5,ASSYVTGREETHY
-,TRBJ2-1,TRBV12-3/TRBV12-4,VSSLLPLDSEQF